Listed here is a single TCR beta chain. This clone has more than one count but fewer than ten. Which antigen it targets is not known. Nothing much larger sits one base from this clone, and base qualities are not available. Libraries were prepared through the immunoSEQ multiplex PCR assay. In its TCRdb copy, this immuneACCESS table keeps in-frame sequences only and misses some clones. Where compared with another copy, unresolved V genes explain less than half of these, and the others have no known cause. The sample data list around 74,000 clones, and 65% to 90% of these were observed just once. Of the sample, roughly 4.5% is held by the ten largest clones. CDR1 and CDR2 are read off the germline V gene as LGHNA and YSLEER. The CDR3 starts with the cysteine, ends with the phenylalanine, and has 15 residues. Here the CDR3 DNA is all that survives: 45 bases in frame from base 1. The junction shows trimming of 1 base on V and 1 base on J, and the gene matches do not reach 2 bases of it.

These data come from a study of technical replicates of blood from a few donors (dated by TCRdb to about 2017). The sample comprised PBMCs. The receptor chain draws on TRBV4-3 and TRBJ2-7; 9 bases in between match TRBD1. The TCR comes from a human donor in good health. Some clones in this sample may be carry-over from other donors' samples. The DNA is as follows: TGCGCCAGCAGCCAAGGGACAGGGGAGTCCTACGAGCAGTACTTC. This gives the protein CASSQGTGESYEQYF.